This TCR beta chain was captured in a study of T cells in Graves' hyperthyroidism and ophthalmopathy. About the research overall: Pretreatment peripheral blood was obtained at initial diagnosis.

Graves' hyperthyroidism qualified as stable when ophthalmopathy did not progress within 18 months. TCR beta CDR3 regions were amplified from RNA transcripts. The study used the HTBI primer set for a first-round RT-PCR of the TCR CDR3. TCRdb itself ran the multiplex PCR reads through MiXCR, one entry per CDR3 protein. This sample yields approximately 610,000 distinct CDR3 sequences, of which roughly a sixth are seen a single time; 18% belongs to the top ten. Trimming stripped 6 bases from V and 5 bases from J, with 19 bases between. Looked up from germline, CDR1 is MGHDK and CDR2 is SYGVNS. CDR3 length: 16 residues.

This chain connects TRBV25-1 to TRBJ2-2; D gene unclear. The clonotype originates from a woman aged 18-30 years with Graves' hyperthyroidism. The material sequenced was blood. The CDR3: CASRDSMLGLTGELFF. The CDR3 DNA is TGTGCCAGCAGAGATTCGATGCTAGGCCTAACCGGGGAGCTGTTTTTT.